The sequence of this T cell receptor (beta chain) was determined in a study of early T cells in non-severe SARS-CoV-2 infection. Germline CDR1 is LGHNA and CDR2 is YNFKEQ. V was trimmed by 4 bases and J by 7 bases, leaving 13 bases between them. The CDR3 runs 14 residues. This clonotype was counted a few times. One entry per CDR3 protein, called by TCRdb with MiXCR from the 5' RACE reads. The repertoire holds about 90,000 distinct CDR3 sequences, with 12% as singletons. The TCR comes from an adult who was a healthcare worker with PCR-confirmed SARS-CoV-2 infection or an uninfected control (not recorded which). The specimen comprised whole blood, sampled at baseline. The chain uses TRBV4-2 and TRBJ1-4; D is ambiguous. DNA of the CDR3: TGTGCCAGCAGCCCTTTCCCCCGGGGTGAAAAACTGTTTTTT. This gives the protein CASSPFPRGEKLFF.